What follows is one T cell receptor beta chain and its context. The antigen is not known. The data stem from a study of cytomegalovirus exposure and HLA in healthy donors. Study-level points and caveats: The study dropped some indistinguishable V segments, TRBV6-2 and TRBV6-3 among them. Among the most significant clusters, several appeared linked to common viral pathogens in a later analysis. The study reported that TCR beta sequences accurately predicted HLA-A and HLA-B alleles in most subjects. When analyzed later, a missense DCLRE1C variant was found to be linked to TCR beta V- and J-gene trimming.

PCR used 60 Vbeta primers and 13 Jbeta primers. Clones were sequenced by immunoSEQ multiplex PCR, and TCRdb holds only the in-frame ones, with some missing. This sample has under 130,000 clones, with around 80% found just once. The CDR3 runs to 13 residues. CDR1 and CDR2 (germline): WNHNN, SYGVQD (reference sequence). The J segment lost 9 bases and the V segment lost 6 bases, leaving 5 bases of the junction unmatched. The sequenced sample consisted of PBMCs. The sequence derives from a woman in her 40s in good health and CMV-seronegative. The gene calls are TRBV10-1 and TRBJ2-1, with 10 positions matching TRBD2. The CDR3 reads CASRPSGSIEQFF. CDR3 nucleotides: TGCGCCAGCAGGCCTAGCGGGAGCATTGAGCAGTTCTTC.